This is a list of T cell receptor beta chains from one sample in a study of cytomegalovirus exposure and HLA in healthy donors. Profiling relied on immunoSEQ multiplex PCR, and the TCRdb table lists in-frame clones only, not all of them. Of 150,000 or so clones in the sample, around 80% were seen once. The sample was PBMCs. The source is a man aged 50 to 60 in good health and CMV-seronegative. Both conserved end residues are part of each CDR3. The D gene is left open where the match is weak. Clone size is not always given. Where it is, it says once, few, many or a class for expanded clones.

v_call,j_call,d_call,clone_size,cdr3_nt,cdr3_aa
TRBV6-6,TRBJ1-3,-,few,TGTGCCAGCAGTCATACAAGGGGGACTGGAAACACCATATATTTT,CASSHTRGTGNTIYF
TRBV30,TRBJ1-3,-,-,TGTGCCATCCACGGGTTTTCTGGAAACACCATATATTTT,CAIHGFSGNTIYF
TRBV5-1,TRBJ2-4,-,-,TGCGCCAGCAGCTTGGATGGTGCCGGGAACATTCAGTACTTC,CASSLDGAGNIQYF
TRBV4-1,TRBJ1-1,-,-,TGCGCCAGCAGCCAAGGGCAGGAAAACACTGAAGCTTTCTTT,CASSQGQENTEAFF
TRBV6-1,TRBJ1-4,-,-,TGTGCCAGCAGTAAACCAGGCGTCTTCAATGAAAAACTGTTTTTT,CASSKPGVFNEKLFF
TRBV29-1,TRBJ2-3,TRBD2,-,TGCAGCTCGGGACTAGCGGTTGGGGATACGCAGTATTTT,CSSGLAVGDTQYF
TRBV27,TRBJ1-1,TRBD1,-,TGTGCCAGCAGTCCTAGGACAGGGAGGATGAACACTGAAGCTTTCTTT,CASSPRTGRMNTEAFF
TRBV29-1,TRBJ1-1,TRBD1,-,TGCAGCTCCCGGGACAGGGGGACTGAAGCTTTCTTT,CSSRDRGTEAFF
TRBV5-8,TRBJ1-5,TRBD1,-,TGTGCCAGCAGCGGGCGTCCCGGGACAGTCTTTAATCAGCCCCAGCATTTT,CASSGRPGTVFNQPQHF
TRBV5-1,TRBJ2-2,-,-,TGCGCCAGCAGCGCGCCCGGTTTTGGCGGGGAGCTGTTTTTT,CASSAPGFGGELFF
TRBV2,TRBJ1-5,-,-,TGTGCCAGCATCGGGGACTTCGGGGGTGGGCAGCCCCAGCATTTT,CASIGDFGGGQPQHF
TRBV18,TRBJ2-7,TRBD2,-,TGTGCCAGCTCACCACAATGGGACTACGCCCTCGAGCAGTACTTC,CASSPQWDYALEQYF
TRBV7-8,TRBJ2-7,TRBD2,-,TGTGCCAGCAGCTTAGCTTCGGGGGGGCTGGGTATACGGCAGTACTTC,CASSLASGGLGIRQYF
TRBV12-5,TRBJ1-1,-,-,TGTGCTAGTGGCCCACCGGGGGGGGACACTGAAGCTTTCTTT,CASGPPGGDTEAFF
TRBV19,TRBJ1-5,-,-,TGTGCCAGTAGTATAACGGTGAATCAGCCCCAGCATTTT,CASSITVNQPQHF
TRBV7-9,TRBJ1-5,TRBD1,-,TGTGCCAGCAGCCCGGGACAGGCGATCAATCAGCCCCAGCATTTT,CASSPGQAINQPQHF
TRBV30,TRBJ1-4,TRBD1,-,TGTGCCTGGAGCAGGGGGACAACTAATGAAAAACTGTTTTTT,CAWSRGTTNEKLFF
TRBV6-5,TRBJ1-1,TRBD1,-,TGTGCCAGCAGTAACCTGAGACAGGGGAACACTGAAGCTTTCTTT,CASSNLRQGNTEAFF
TRBV5-6,TRBJ2-7,-,-,TGTGCCAGCAGCTTGCGGGACAGACGGACTAGCATGTACTTC,CASSLRDRRTSMYF
TRBV6-1,TRBJ1-2,-,-,TGTGCCAGCAGTGAAGCGCGGGATTATTATGGCTACACCTTC,CASSEARDYYGYTF
TRBV5-8,TRBJ1-1,TRBD1,few,TGTGCCAGCAGCTTGGAGACAGGGTCAACGGGCACTGAAGCTTTCTTT,CASSLETGSTGTEAFF
TRBV5-4,TRBJ2-2,-,once,TGTGCCAGCAGCTCATTAACCGGGACAACCGAGGACACCGGGGAGCTGTTTTTT,CASSSLTGTTEDTGELFF
TRBV27,TRBJ2-1,TRBD2,-,TGTGCCAGCAGTACGGAGAGACTAGCGTACAATGAGCAGTTCTTC,CASSTERLAYNEQFF
TRBV5-1,TRBJ2-1,TRBD2,-,TGCGCCAGCAGCTCCCAGCGGGGGGGTTTGGATGAGCAGTTCTTC,CASSSQRGGLDEQFF
TRBV7-9,TRBJ1-1,-,-,TGTGCCAGCAGTCTAATGGAGGTGCTGAACACTGAAGCTTTCTTT,CASSLMEVLNTEAFF
TRBV7-8,TRBJ2-7,-,-,TGTGCCAGCAGCTTAGAGGCAGGACACTACGAGCAGTACTTC,CASSLEAGHYEQYF
TRBV28,TRBJ1-1,-,-,TGTGCCAGCATCCGTTTTGAGGCCTACACTGAAGCTTTCTTT,CASIRFEAYTEAFF
TRBV9,TRBJ1-4,-,-,TGTGCCAGCAGCGGAGGCCCAGGGTCTGCAACTAATGAAAAACTGTTTTTT,CASSGGPGSATNEKLFF
TRBV18,TRBJ2-7,-,-,TGTGCCAGCTCACCACCGTCAGGGTACTACGAGCAGTACTTC,CASSPPSGYYEQYF
TRBV6-6,TRBJ2-5,TRBD2,-,TGTGCCAGCAGTTATAGAGCGGGGGGGCGGGAGACCCAGTACTTC,CASSYRAGGRETQYF
TRBV5-5,TRBJ1-4,-,-,TGTGCCAGCAATTCAGATTATGGGGACACAGGTGAAAAACTGTTTTTT,CASNSDYGDTGEKLFF
TRBV7-8,TRBJ1-1,TRBD1,-,TGTGCCAGCAGCGACCAGACAGGGGTCACTGAAGCTTTCTTT,CASSDQTGVTEAFF
TRBV9,TRBJ1-3,TRBD1,-,TGTGCCAGCAGCGTAGAAGGGGGCGACACCATATATTTT,CASSVEGGDTIYF
TRBV28,TRBJ1-1,-,-,TGTGCCAGCAGTTTTTCAGGCTTGGTCACTGAAGCTTTCTTT,CASSFSGLVTEAFF
TRBV19,TRBJ1-5,TRBD1,few,TGTGCCAGTAGCGACAGGGCCCATCAGCCCCAGCATTTT,CASSDRAHQPQHF
TRBV18,TRBJ2-7,-,-,TGTGCCAGCTCACCACCATCCTTAGCGCGGGTAGGGTACGAGCAGTACTTC,CASSPPSLARVGYEQYF